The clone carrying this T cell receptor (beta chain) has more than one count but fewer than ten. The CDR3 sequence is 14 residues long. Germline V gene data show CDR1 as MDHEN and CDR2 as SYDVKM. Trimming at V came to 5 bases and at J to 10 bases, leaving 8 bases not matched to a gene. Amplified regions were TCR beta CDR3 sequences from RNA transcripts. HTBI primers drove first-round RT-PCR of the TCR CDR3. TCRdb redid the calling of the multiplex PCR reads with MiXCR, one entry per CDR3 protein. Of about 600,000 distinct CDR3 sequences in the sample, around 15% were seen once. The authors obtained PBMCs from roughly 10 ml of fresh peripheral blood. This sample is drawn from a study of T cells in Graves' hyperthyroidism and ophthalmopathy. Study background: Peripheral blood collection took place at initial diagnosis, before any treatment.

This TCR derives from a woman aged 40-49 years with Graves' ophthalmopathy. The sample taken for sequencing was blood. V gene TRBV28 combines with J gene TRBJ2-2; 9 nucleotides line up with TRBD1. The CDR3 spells CASSTPTGGLELFF. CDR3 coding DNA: TGTGCCAGCAGTACGCCGACAGGGGGATTGGAGCTGTTTTTT.